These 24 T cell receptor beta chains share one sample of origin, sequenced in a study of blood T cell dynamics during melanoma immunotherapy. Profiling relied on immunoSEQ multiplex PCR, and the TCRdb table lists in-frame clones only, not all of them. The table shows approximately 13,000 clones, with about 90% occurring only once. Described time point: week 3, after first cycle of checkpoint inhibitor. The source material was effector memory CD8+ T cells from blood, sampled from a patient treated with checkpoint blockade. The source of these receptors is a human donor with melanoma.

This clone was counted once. For the CDR3, the DNA is TGTGCCAGCAGTTTATTCCTAGCGGGAGATAGCGAGCAGTACTTC. Its protein is CASSLFLAGDSEQYF. The gene calls are TRBV27 and TRBJ2-7; 10 bases align to TRBD2. The ends lost 1 base at V and 6 bases at J; junction bases unmatched: 6. The germline V gene has CDR1 MNHEY and CDR2 SMNVEV (reference sequence). There are 15 residues in the CDR3.

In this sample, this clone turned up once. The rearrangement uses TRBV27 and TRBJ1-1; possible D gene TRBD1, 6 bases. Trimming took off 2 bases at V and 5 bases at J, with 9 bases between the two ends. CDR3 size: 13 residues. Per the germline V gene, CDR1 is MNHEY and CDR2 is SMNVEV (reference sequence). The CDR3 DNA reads TGTGCCAGCAGTTTACTGAGGGGGACTGAAGCTTTCTTT. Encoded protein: CASSLLRGTEAFF.

Here the CDR3 DNA reads TGCGCCAGCAGCCAAGCGCTTGCGGAGTCCTACGAGCAGTACTTC. As protein: CASSQALAESYEQYF. V usage is TRBV4-1 and J usage is TRBJ2-5, with no clear D. The DNA end is a closer match to TRBJ2-7, so the J assignment may be wrong. The CDR3 loop spans 15 amino acids. Looked up from germline, CDR1 is MGHRA and CDR2 is YSYEKL.

The CDR3 DNA is TGTGCCAGCGCACTAGCGGGGAACCGACAAGAGACCCAGTACTTC. Amino acids: CASALAGNRQETQYF. The chain joins TRBV27 to TRBJ2-5; TRBD2 matches at 10 bases. Trimming removed 8 bases from V and 2 bases from J; junction bases left unmatched: 8. The CDR3 extends over 15 amino acids. From germline, CDR1 is MNHEY and CDR2 SMNVEV (reference sequence).

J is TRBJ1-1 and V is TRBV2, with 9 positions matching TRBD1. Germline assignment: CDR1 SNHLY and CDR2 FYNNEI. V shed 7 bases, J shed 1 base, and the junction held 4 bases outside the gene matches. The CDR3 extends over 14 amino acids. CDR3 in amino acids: CASTGTGRNTEAFF. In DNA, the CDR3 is TGTGCCAGCACGGGGACAGGGCGGAACACTGAAGCTTTCTTT.

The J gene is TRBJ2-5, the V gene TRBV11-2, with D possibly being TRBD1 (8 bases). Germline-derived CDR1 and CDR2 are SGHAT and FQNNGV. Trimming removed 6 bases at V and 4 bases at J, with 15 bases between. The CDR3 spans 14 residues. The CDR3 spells CASRQQGGRETQYF. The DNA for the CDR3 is TGTGCCAGCAGACAACAGGGGGGGAGAGAGACCCAGTACTTC.

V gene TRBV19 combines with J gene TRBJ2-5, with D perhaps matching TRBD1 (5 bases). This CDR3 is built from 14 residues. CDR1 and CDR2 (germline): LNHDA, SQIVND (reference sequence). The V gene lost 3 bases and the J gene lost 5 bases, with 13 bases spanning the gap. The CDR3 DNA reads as TGTGCCAGTAGTATGCGGCAGTCAGGGGAGACCCAGTACTTC. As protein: CASSMRQSGETQYF. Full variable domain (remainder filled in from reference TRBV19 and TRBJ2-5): DGGITQSPKYLFRKEGQNVTLSCEQNLNHDAMYWYRQDPGQGLRLIYYSQIVNDFQKGDIAEGYSVSREKKESFPLTVTSAQKNPTAFYLCASSMRQSGETQYFGPGTRLLVL.

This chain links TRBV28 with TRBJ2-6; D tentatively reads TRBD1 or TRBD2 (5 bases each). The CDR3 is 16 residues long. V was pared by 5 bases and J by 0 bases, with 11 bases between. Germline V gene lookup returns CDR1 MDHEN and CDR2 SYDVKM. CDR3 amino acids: CASSRRGYSGANVLTF. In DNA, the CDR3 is TGTGCCAGCAGTCGTCGGGGCTACTCTGGGGCCAACGTCCTGACTTTC. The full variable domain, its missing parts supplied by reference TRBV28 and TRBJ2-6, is DVKVTQSSRYLVKRTGEKVFLECVQDMDHENMFWYRQDPGLGLRLIYFSYDVKMKEKGDIPEGYSVSREKKERFSLILESASTNQTSMYLCASSRRGYSGANVLTFGAGSRLTVL.

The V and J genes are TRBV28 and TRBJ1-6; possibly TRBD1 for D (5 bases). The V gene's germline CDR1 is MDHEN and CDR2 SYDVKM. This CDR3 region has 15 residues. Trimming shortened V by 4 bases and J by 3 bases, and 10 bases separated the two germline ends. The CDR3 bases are TGTGCCAGCAGTTGGGGGAGGAACTATAATTCACCCCTCCACTTT. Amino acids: CASSWGRNYNSPLHF.

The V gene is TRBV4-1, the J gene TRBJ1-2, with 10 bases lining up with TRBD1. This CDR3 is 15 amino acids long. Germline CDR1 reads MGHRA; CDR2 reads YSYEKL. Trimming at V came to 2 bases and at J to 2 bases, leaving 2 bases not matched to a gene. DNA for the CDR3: TGCGCCAGCAGCCAAATGACAGGGGGCAACTATGGCTACACCTTC. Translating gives CASSQMTGGNYGYTF.

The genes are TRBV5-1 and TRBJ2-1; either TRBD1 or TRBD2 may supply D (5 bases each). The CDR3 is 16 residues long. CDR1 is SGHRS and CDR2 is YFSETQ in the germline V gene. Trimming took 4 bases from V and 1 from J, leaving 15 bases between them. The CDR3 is CASSRPRDQSYNEQFF. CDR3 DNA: TGCGCCAGCAGCCGCCCCCGGGACCAATCCTACAATGAGCAGTTCTTC.

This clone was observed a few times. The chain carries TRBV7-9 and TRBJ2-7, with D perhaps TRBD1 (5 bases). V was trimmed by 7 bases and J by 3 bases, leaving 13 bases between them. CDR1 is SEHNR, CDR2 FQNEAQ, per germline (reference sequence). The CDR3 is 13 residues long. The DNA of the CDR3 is TGTGCCAGCACCGTAGGGGTAGGCTACGAGCAGTACTTC. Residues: CASTVGVGYEQYF. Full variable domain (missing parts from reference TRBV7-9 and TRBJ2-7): DTGVSQNPRHKITKRGQNVTFRCDPISEHNRLYWYRQTLGQGPEFLTYFQNEAQLEKSRLLSDRFSAERPKGSFSTLEIQRTEQGDSAMYLCASTVGVGYEQYFGPGTRLTVT.

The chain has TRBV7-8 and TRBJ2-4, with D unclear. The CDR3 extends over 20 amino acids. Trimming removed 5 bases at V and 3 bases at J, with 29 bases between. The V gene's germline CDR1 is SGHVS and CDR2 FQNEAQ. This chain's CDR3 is CASSPGPQDLWGLGKNIQYF. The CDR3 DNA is TGTGCCAGCAGCCCCGGTCCCCAGGATTTATGGGGTTTGGGCAAAAACATTCAGTACTTC.

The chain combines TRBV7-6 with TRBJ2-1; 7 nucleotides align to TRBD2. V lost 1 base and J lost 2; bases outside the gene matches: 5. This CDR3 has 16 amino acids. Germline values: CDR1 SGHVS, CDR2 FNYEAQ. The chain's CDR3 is CASSLGGGNPYNEQFF. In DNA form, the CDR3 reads TGTGCCAGCAGCTTAGGGGGGGGGAATCCCTACAATGAGCAGTTCTTC.

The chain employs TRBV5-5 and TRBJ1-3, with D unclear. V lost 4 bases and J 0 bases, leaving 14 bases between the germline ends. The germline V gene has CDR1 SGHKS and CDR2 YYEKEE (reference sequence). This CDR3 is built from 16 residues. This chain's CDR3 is CASSPPDGGSGNTIYF. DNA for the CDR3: TGTGCCAGCAGCCCGCCGGACGGAGGCTCTGGAAACACCATATATTTT.

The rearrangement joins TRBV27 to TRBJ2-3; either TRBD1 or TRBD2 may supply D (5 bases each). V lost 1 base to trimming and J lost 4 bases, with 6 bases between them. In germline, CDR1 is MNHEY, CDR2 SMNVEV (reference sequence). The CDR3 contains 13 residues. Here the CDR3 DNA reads TGTGCCAGCAGTTTATGGGGGTCAGATACGCAGTATTTT. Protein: CASSLWGSDTQYF.

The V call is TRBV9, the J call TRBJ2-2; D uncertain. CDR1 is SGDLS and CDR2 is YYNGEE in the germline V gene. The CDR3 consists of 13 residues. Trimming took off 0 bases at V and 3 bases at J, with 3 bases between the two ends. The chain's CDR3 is CASSVEDTGELFF. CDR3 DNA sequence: TGTGCCAGCAGCGTAGAGGACACCGGGGAGCTGTTTTTT.

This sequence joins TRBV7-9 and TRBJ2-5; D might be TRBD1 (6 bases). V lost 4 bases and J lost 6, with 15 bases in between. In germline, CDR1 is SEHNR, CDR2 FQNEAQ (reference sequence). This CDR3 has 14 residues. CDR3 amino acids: CASSSSGERKTQYF. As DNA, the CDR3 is TGTGCCAGCAGCTCCTCAGGGGAAAGAAAGACCCAGTACTTC.

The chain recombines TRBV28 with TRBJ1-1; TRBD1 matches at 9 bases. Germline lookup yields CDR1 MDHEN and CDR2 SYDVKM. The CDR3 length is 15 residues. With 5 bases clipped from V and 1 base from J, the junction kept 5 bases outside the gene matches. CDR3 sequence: CASSTRTGANTEAFF. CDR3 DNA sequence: TGTGCCAGCAGTACCCGGACAGGGGCGAACACTGAAGCTTTCTTT. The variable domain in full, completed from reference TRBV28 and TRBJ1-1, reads DVKVTQSSRYLVKRTGEKVFLECVQDMDHENMFWYRQDPGLGLRLIYFSYDVKMKEKGDIPEGYSVSREKKERFSLILESASTNQTSMYLCASSTRTGANTEAFFGQGTRLTVV.

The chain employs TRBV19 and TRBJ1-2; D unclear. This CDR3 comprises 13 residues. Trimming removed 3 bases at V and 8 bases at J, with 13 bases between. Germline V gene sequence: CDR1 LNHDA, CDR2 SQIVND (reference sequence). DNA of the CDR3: TGTGCCAGTAGTATGGGCTACCGGGAAGGCTACACCTTC. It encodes CASSMGYREGYTF.

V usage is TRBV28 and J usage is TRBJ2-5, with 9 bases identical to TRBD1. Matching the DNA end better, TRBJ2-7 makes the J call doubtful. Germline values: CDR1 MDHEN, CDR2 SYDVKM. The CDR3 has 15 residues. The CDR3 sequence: CASSPPGQGVYEQYF. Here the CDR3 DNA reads TGTGCCAGCAGTCCTCCGGGACAGGGAGTATACGAGCAGTACTTC.

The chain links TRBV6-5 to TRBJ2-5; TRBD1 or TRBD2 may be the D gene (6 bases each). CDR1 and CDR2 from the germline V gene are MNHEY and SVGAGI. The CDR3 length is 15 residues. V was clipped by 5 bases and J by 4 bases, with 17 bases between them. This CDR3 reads CASSPSGRGGETQYF. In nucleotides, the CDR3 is TGTGCCAGCAGTCCCTCAGGCAGGGGAGGAGAGACCCAGTACTTC.

CDR3 residues: CASSRTGTGPSYEQYF. In nucleotides, the CDR3 is TGTGCCAGCAGCCGCACCGGGACAGGGCCTTCCTACGAGCAGTACTTC. The chain carries TRBV7-9 and TRBJ2-7; TRBD1 matches 9 bases. Trimming cost V 5 bases and J 1 base; bases outside gene matches: 9. CDR1 is SEHNR, CDR2 FQNEAQ, per germline (reference sequence). The CDR3 covers 16 residues.

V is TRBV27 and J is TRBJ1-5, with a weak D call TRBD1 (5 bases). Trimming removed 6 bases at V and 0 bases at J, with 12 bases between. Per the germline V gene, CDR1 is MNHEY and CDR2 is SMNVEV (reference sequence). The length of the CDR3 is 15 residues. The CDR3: CASRGGENSNQPQHF. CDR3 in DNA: TGTGCCAGCAGGGGGGGAGAAAATAGCAATCAGCCCCAGCATTTT.